This TCR beta chain is drawn from a study of T-cell memory formation after mild COVID-19 (dated by TCRdb to 2020 to 2022). For the wider study: TCR sequence clusters from the two donors were largely donor specific. Longitudinal TCRalpha and TCRbeta repertoire sequencing tracked T-cell clones expanding and contracting after mild COVID-19 in two donors. The cohort was made up of two young adult volunteers, one female and one male, who were previously healthy. The paper's findings and limits, for the study overall: SARS-CoV-2 specificity of the second-wave clones peaking on day 37 was not confirmed. Contracting CD4+ clones turned up mainly in the CM and EM memory subsets, whereas EMRA was where CD8+ clones were enriched. The study covered only a couple of mild cases, and larger cohorts including severe cases with pre-infection samples were considered necessary. Balanced CD4/CD8 phenotypes were observed for clones contracting from day 15 to 85, whereas a bias towards CD4+ was observed for a second wave of clones expanding from day 15 to 37. The detection of some responding clones in pre-infection memory suggests that pre-existing cross-reactive memory T cells joined the SARS-CoV-2 response.

The instrument given in TCRdb is Illumina NovaSeq 6000. TCRalpha and TCRbeta cDNA libraries were constructed by 5'RACE with constant-segment primers, with sample barcodes and unique molecular identifiers being introduced. Trizol reagent was used to extract RNA from every sample. The libraries were amplified in two PCR steps, and the second step added a second sample barcode and Illumina TruSeq adapters. Libraries were sequenced on an Illumina NovaSeq with 2 x 150 bp paired-end reads. The study's processing was this. With migec v1.2.7, reads were demultiplexed and then collapsed into UMI-guided consensus sequences. Using mixcr v2.1.11, UMI consensuses were aligned to TRA and TRB V and J templates and then assembled into clonotypes. Expanded or contracted clonotypes were those called significant by both edgeR and NoisET, with noise models trained on biological replicates. For edgeR calls, the cutoffs were a false discovery rate-adjusted p below 0.01 and a log2 fold-change threshold of 1. PCA with hierarchical clustering of max-normalized trajectories of the 1000 most abundant clonotypes was used as exploratory dynamics analysis. Separately sequenced CD4+ and CD8+ repertoires were used to assign the CD4 or CD8 phenotype of responding clones. TCRdb reanalyzed the raw reads on its own, using fastp at Q25 for trimming and MiXCR for clone calling, and kept in-frame beta chains. Rows merge per CDR3 protein into single entries with the most common DNA and genes. These V and J calls derive from TCRdb rather than the authors' analysis. The sample records some 200,000 distinct CDR3 sequences, 9.5% of which are singletons. Roughly 4% of the sample is held by the ten biggest clonotypes.

This clonotype was observed a handful of times. Its binding antigen is unknown. No much larger clone is present one base from it, and per-base qualities are unavailable. PBMCs were isolated by Ficoll-Paque density gradient centrifugation. From the cysteine through the phenylalanine, the CDR3 covers 11 amino acids. This entry keeps only the CDR3 DNA: 33 bases, framed from base 1. As encoded in the germline V gene (reference sequence), CDR1 is DFQATT while CDR2 is SNEGSKA. This clonotype was obtained from a man between 18 and 29 years old who had mild COVID-19 (a few samples of this study predate the infection). The sample titles of this study are shuffled in the database, so cell type and time point are left out; the donor was told from shared clones. The receptor chain draws on TRBV20-1 and TRBJ1-2; 7 bases in the middle match TRBD1. The sample taken for sequencing was PBMCs or a T cell subset sorted from them (not recorded which). CDR3 region: CRVEGASGYTF. The nucleotide sequence is given as TGCAGGGTGGAGGGGGCTTCTGGCTACACCTTC.